The clone carrying this T cell receptor (beta chain) was recorded a few times. Its antigen is currently unknown. V dropped 1 base and J dropped 5 bases, with 10 bases sitting between them. This CDR3 contains 14 residues. Per the germline V gene, CDR1 is LGHNA and CDR2 is YSLEER. Assay used: immunoSEQ multiplex PCR; TCRdb lists only in-frame clones, some missing. The table includes 15,000 to 20,000 clones, around 81% detected once. As for time point: cycle 4 day 1 (C4D1), after around six weeks of nivolumab. All patients relapsed after autologous stem cell transplantation, and brentuximab vedotin exposure varied. These data belong to a study of PD-1 blockade in classical Hodgkin lymphoma. Study results and caveats: Among the patients, those starting nivolumab under 1 year after ASCT were excluded.

Sequenced here: peripheral blood mononuclear cells (PBMCs), sampled before the fourth cycle of nivolumab. The source is a human donor with classical Hodgkin lymphoma. The chain is built from TRBV4-3 and TRBJ2-3; D ambiguous. The CDR3 spells CASSQGRVKDTQYF. CDR3 nucleotide sequence: TGCGCCAGCAGCCAAGGACGGGTCAAAGATACGCAGTATTTT.